Included here is one T cell receptor (beta chain) sequence, with context. These data come from a study of T-cell memory formation after mild COVID-19. Whole-study context: TCR clusters largely stayed donor specific.

Germline assignment: CDR1 MDHEN and CDR2 SYDVKM. The germline V and J ends were trimmed by 2 bases and 10 bases, with 14 bases remaining between them. This CDR3 has 13 amino acids. TCRdb re-derived calls from the 5' RACE reads in MiXCR, one entry per CDR3 protein. The table includes around 200,000 distinct CDR3 sequences, 27% detected once. Source material: PBMCs or a T cell subset sorted from them (not recorded which). The chain recombines TRBV28 with TRBJ1-1; D is undetermined. This sequence originates from an adult woman who had mild COVID-19 (a few samples of this study predate the infection). Cell type and time point are not known. The CDR3 nucleotides are TGTGCCAGCAGTTTACCGGAGCTCAAGGGAGCTTTCTTT. Translated: CASSLPELKGAFF.